This entry describes one T cell receptor beta chain. Its antigen is not identified. The V gene's germline CDR1 is SGHVS and CDR2 FNYEAQ. V lost 6 bases to trimming and J lost 6 bases; unmatched junction nucleotides: 6. This CDR3 is built from 14 residues. Sorted naive or memory CD4+ cells met CEF peptides for around eleven days. Assay used: immunoSEQ multiplex PCR; TCRdb lists only in-frame clones, some missing. The sample has 35,000 or so clones, 77% seen once. These data originate in a study of CD4 T cells in relation to SARS-CoV-2 and coronaviruses. Study in general: PBMCs were cultured with antigen for approximately nine days before TCR beta sequencing. Patient ages ranged from about 20 to 80, median 38.

Study findings and constraints: The assay detects memory recall responses, not culture-primed primary responses.

The clonotype was recovered from an adult with COVID-19. The specimen sequenced was memory CD4+ T cells from PBMCs, cultured in vitro. The chain employs TRBV7-6 and TRBJ2-1, with TRBD2 matching over 9 bases. CDR3 sequence reads: CASSIAGVRNEQFF. Here the CDR3 DNA reads TGTGCCAGCAGTATAGCGGGAGTGCGCAATGAGCAGTTCTTC.